These 3 T cell receptor beta chains originate from one sample sequenced in a study of shared clonotypes between healthy human individuals. Here immunoSEQ multiplex PCR was the method, and the copy in TCRdb shows in-frame clones only, minus some. The sample carries 150,000 to 200,000 clones, over 85% recorded once. What was sequenced was naive CD4+ T cells sorted from blood. Sample subset: CD45RA+ positively selected. All receptors come from a young woman in good health.

J is TRBJ2-5 and V is TRBV4-1; 11 bases map to TRBD1. The J call may be faulty, since TRBJ2-7 better matches the DNA end. This CDR3 spans 14 amino acids. Germline CDR1 and CDR2: MGHRA and YSYEKL. The CDR3 bases are TGCGCCAGCAGGAAGGGACAGGGGGACCGCGAGCAGTACTTC. This sequence encodes CASRKGQGDREQYF.

The genes are TRBV10-3 and TRBJ1-1; D is unclear. Looked up from germline, CDR1 is ENHRY and CDR2 is SYGVKD. The CDR3 runs 14 residues. V was cut by 1 base and J by 2 bases, with 8 bases left in between. The CDR3 DNA follows: TGTGCCATCAGTGAGTTGGAAGGAAACACTGAAGCTTTCTTT. It yields the protein CAISELEGNTEAFF.

The chain recombines TRBV28 with TRBJ2-1; either TRBD1 or TRBD2 may supply D (5 bases each). The CDR3 has 13 amino acids. V dropped 2 bases and J dropped 9 bases, with 11 bases sitting between them. Germline-derived CDR1 and CDR2 are MDHEN and SYDVKM. CDR3 nucleotide sequence: TGTGCCAGCAGTTTAGTTATCGGGACTGAGCAGTTCTTC. It is translated as CASSLVIGTEQFF. Full variable domain (rest looked up from reference TRBV28 and TRBJ2-1): DVKVTQSSRYLVKRTGEKVFLECVQDMDHENMFWYRQDPGLGLRLIYFSYDVKMKEKGDIPEGYSVSREKKERFSLILESASTNQTSMYLCASSLVIGTEQFFGPGTRLTVL.